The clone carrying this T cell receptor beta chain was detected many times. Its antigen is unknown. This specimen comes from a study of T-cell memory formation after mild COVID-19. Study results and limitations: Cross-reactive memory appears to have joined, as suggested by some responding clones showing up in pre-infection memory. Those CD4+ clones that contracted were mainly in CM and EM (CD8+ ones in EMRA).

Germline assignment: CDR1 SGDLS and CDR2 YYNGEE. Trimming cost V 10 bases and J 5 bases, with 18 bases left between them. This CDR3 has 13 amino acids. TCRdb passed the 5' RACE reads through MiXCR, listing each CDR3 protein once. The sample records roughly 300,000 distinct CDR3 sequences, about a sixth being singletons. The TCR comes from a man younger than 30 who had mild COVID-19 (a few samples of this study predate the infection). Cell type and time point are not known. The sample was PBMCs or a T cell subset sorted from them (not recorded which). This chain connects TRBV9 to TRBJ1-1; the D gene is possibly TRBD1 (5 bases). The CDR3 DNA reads TGTGCCTCAGCGACGGGGGTCGAGACTGAAGCTTTCTTT. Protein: CASATGVETEAFF.